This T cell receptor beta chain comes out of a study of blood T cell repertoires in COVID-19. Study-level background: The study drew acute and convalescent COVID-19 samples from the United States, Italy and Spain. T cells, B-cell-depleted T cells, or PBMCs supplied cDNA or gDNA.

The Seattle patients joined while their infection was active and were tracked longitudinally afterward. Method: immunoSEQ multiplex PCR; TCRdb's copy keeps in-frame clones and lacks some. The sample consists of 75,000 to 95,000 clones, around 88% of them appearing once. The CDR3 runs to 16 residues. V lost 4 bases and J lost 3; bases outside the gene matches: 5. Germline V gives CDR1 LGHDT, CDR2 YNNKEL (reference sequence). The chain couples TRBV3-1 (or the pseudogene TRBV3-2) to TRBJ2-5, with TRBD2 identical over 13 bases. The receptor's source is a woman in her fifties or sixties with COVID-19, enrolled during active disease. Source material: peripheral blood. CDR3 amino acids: CASSPPGTSGEETQYF. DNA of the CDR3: TGTGCCAGCAGCCCTCCCGGGACTAGCGGGGAAGAGACCCAGTACTTC.